This TCR beta chain was observed in a study of T cell responses to AZD1222 COVID-19 vaccine. About the study: Second-dose schedules of about 4 or about 12 weeks were combined.

The germline V and J ends were trimmed by 4 bases and 2 bases, with 8 bases remaining between them. In germline, CDR1 is SNHLY, CDR2 FYNNEI. This CDR3 is 13 amino acids long. Repertoires were generated with immunoSEQ multiplex PCR, while TCRdb's copy carries only in-frame clones and drops some. There are about 55,000 clones in the sample; roughly 88% occur only once, and over 12% lies in the top ten. The chain carries TRBV2 and TRBJ1-1; D not certain. The sequence derives from an adult in good health. Sequenced material: peripheral blood, taken on day 0 of AZD1222 vaccination. The DNA of the CDR3 is TGTGCCAGCAGTGTTTCCCTCAACACTGAAGCTTTCTTT. Translating it yields CASSVSLNTEAFF.